Presented here are 14 T cell receptor beta chains from one specimen sequenced in a study of identical twins. MiXCR, run by TCRdb on the 5' RACE reads, gives a single entry per CDR3 protein. The profile shows more than 650,000 distinct CDR3 sequences, roughly 6% of them singletons. Sequencing was performed on naive T cells sorted from blood. These receptors came from a man aged 18-30 years in good health.

This clonotype was detected only a few times. V and J are TRBV14 and TRBJ1-3; 7 bases are shared with TRBD1. CDR1 and CDR2 from the germline V gene are SGHDN and FVKESK. This CDR3 comprises 17 residues. J was trimmed by 0 bases and V by 4 bases; bases with no gene match: 9. The DNA for the CDR3 is TGTGCCAGCAGCCTGCGGACAGGCGGTACCTCTGGAAACACCATATATTTT. Amino acids: CASSLRTGGTSGNTIYF. The whole variable domain, remainder taken from reference TRBV14 and TRBJ1-3, is EAGVTQFPSHSVIEKGQTVTLRCDPISGHDNLYWYRRVMGKEIKFLLHFVKESKQDESGMPNNRFLAERTGGTYSTLKVQPAELEDSGVYFCASSLRTGGTSGNTIYFGEGSWLTVV.

This clonotype showed up many times. The chain couples TRBV7-9 to TRBJ2-1, with TRBD2 matching over 14 bases. CDR3 length: 15 amino acids. V lost 6 bases, J lost 5 bases, and 3 bases stayed unmatched. Germline loops: CDR1 SEHNR, CDR2 FQNEAQ (reference sequence). The CDR3 loop is CASSSTSGRDNEQFF. As DNA, the CDR3 is TGTGCCAGCAGTTCGACTAGCGGGAGGGACAATGAGCAGTTCTTC.

This clonotype was seen a few times. The chain combines TRBV5-5 with TRBJ2-5, with 7 positions matching TRBD2. Germline values: CDR1 SGHKS, CDR2 YYEKEE (reference sequence). The V segment lost 5 bases and the J segment 0 bases; nucleotides outside the gene matches: 7. The CDR3 is 15 amino acids. CDR3 sequence (DNA): TGTGCCAGCAGAATATTGGGGGGGGACCAAGAGACCCAGTACTTC. Translation gives CASRILGGDQETQYF.

This clonotype has only a few counts. V is TRBV27 and J is TRBJ2-7, with TRBD2 identical over 8 bases. The germline CDR1 and CDR2 sequences are MNHEY and SMNVEV (reference sequence). V was pared by 5 bases and J by 2 bases, with 5 bases of the junction left unmatched. The CDR3 runs 14 residues. This chain's CDR3 is CASSLSGATYEQYV. CDR3 DNA sequence: TGTGCCAGCAGTCTTAGCGGGGCTACCTACGAGCAGTACGTC.

This clonotype was observed many times. The chain couples TRBV2 to TRBJ2-1; 9 bases line up with TRBD2. With 3 bases clipped from V and 2 bases from J, the junction kept 2 bases outside the gene matches. Germline CDR1 is SNHLY and CDR2 is FYNNEI. CDR3 length: 15 residues. The CDR3 DNA follows: TGTGCCAGCAGTGATGGCGGGAGGGCCTACAATGAGCAGTTCTTC. The encoded protein is CASSDGGRAYNEQFF.

This clonotype has a count of ten or more. The chain is built from TRBV20-1 and TRBJ2-2, with TRBD1 matching 8 bases. This CDR3 is built from 13 residues. After removal of 6 bases from V and 8 bases from J, the junction contained 8 bases not matched to a gene. From germline, CDR1 is DFQATT and CDR2 SNEGSKA (reference sequence). The CDR3 loop reads CSAQDRAPGELFF. Written as DNA, the CDR3 is TGCAGTGCCCAGGACAGGGCGCCAGGGGAGCTGTTTTTT.

This clonotype was recorded many times. V and J are TRBV29-1 and TRBJ2-1, with D perhaps TRBD2 (5 bases). The CDR3 length is 10 residues. Germline values: CDR1 SQVTM, CDR2 ANQGSEA. The ends were cut back, 2 bases at V and 14 bases at J, with 10 bases in the middle. The CDR3 DNA is TGCAGCGTTGAAACAACTAGGAAGTTCTTC. It encodes CSVETTRKFF.

This clonotype was detected ten times or more. The V gene is TRBV10-3, the J gene TRBJ2-3, with a possible D match to TRBD2 (5 bases). The germline V gene encodes CDR1 ENHRY and CDR2 SYGVKD. Trimming shortened V by 11 bases and J by 4 bases, and 10 bases separated the two germline ends. The CDR3 runs 11 residues. The CDR3 loop is CAGGGPDTQYF. CDR3 in DNA: TGTGCCGGAGGCGGCCCAGATACGCAGTATTTT.

This clonotype was observed at least ten times. The chain has TRBV11-2 and TRBJ2-5; D may be TRBD2 (7 bases). CDR1 SGHAT and CDR2 FQNNGV come from the germline V gene. The CDR3 sequence is 18 residues long. V lost 5 bases and J 2 bases, leaving 24 bases between the germline ends. The CDR3 loop reads CASSKLGGTRWAQETQYF. CDR3 nucleotides: TGTGCCAGCAGCAAACTGGGAGGGACACGGTGGGCGCAAGAGACCCAGTACTTC.

This clonotype appeared a few times. CDR3 amino acids: CASSDGGANEQFF. DNA of the CDR3: TGTGCCAGCAGTGATGGAGGGGCCAATGAGCAGTTCTTC. J is TRBJ2-1 and V is TRBV2, with D perhaps matching TRBD2 (6 bases). The V end was cut by 3 bases, the J end by 6 bases, with 9 bases between. Germline CDR1 is SNHLY and CDR2 is FYNNEI. This CDR3 is 13 amino acids long. Combining the CDR3 with reference TRBV2 and TRBJ2-1 gives the whole variable domain EPEVTQTPSHQVTQMGQEVILRCVPISNHLYFYWYRQILGQKVEFLVSFYNNEISEKSEIFDDQFSVERPDGSNFTLKIRSTKLEDSAMYFCASSDGGANEQFFGPGTRLTVL.

J is TRBJ2-7 and V is TRBV20-1, with 10 positions matching TRBD2. CDR1 is DFQATT and CDR2 is SNEGSKA in the germline V gene (reference sequence). J lost 6 bases, V lost 6 bases, and 8 bases had no gene match. This CDR3 is built from 13 residues. CDR3 loop: CSAMTGTSAEQYF. The CDR3 DNA is TGCAGTGCGATGACCGGGACTAGCGCCGAGCAGTACTTC.

This clonotype was observed at least ten times. This rearrangement joins TRBV12-3 or TRBV12-4 to TRBJ2-3, with D possibly matching TRBD1 (5 bases). V was shortened by 8 bases and J by 3 bases, with 15 bases between the two germline ends. The CDR3 runs 14 residues. The CDR3 sequence: CASAQGKGTDTQYF. CDR3 sequence (DNA): TGTGCCAGCGCCCAGGGAAAAGGAACAGATACGCAGTATTTT.

This clonotype was counted many times. The V call is TRBV4-2, the J call TRBJ2-1; 11 bases line up with TRBD2. The CDR3 extends over 15 amino acids. Germline V gives CDR1 LGHNA, CDR2 YNFKEQ. V trimming: 1 base; J trimming: 5 bases; junction bases outside the gene matches: 1. The chain's CDR3 is CASSQGTSGHNEQFF. In DNA, the CDR3 is TGTGCCAGCAGCCAAGGGACTAGCGGGCACAATGAGCAGTTCTTC.

This clonotype was recorded at least ten times. J is TRBJ1-5 and V is TRBV29-1; no definite D call. This CDR3 spans 13 amino acids. CDR1 and CDR2 (germline): SQVTM, ANQGSEA. Trimming removed 4 bases from V and 1 base from J, with 8 bases in between. This chain's CDR3 is CSVGGGSNQPQHF. The DNA of the CDR3 is TGCAGCGTTGGGGGTGGGAGCAATCAGCCCCAGCATTTT. The full variable domain, its missing parts supplied by reference TRBV29-1 and TRBJ1-5, is SAVISQKPSRDICQRGTSLTIQCQVDSQVTMMFWYRQQPGQSLTLIATANQGSEATYESGFVIDKFPISRPNLTFSTLTVSNMSPEDSSIYLCSVGGGSNQPQHFGDGTRLSIL.